Each of the 19 T cell receptor beta chains below was sequenced from the same sample in a study of OX40 agonist ivuxolimab in advanced cancers. Library preparation employed the immunoSEQ multiplex PCR assay. This immuneACCESS table, as held by TCRdb, lists in-frame sequences with V and J called but not all clones. Of the missing ones, under half trace to an unresolved V gene in checked studies; the others have no known cause. The sample data list approximately 9,300 clones, and roughly two thirds of these were observed just once. About 43% of the sample goes to the ten largest clones. The input for sequencing was CD4+ or CD8+ T cells sorted from blood, taken in a trial of the OX40 agonist ivuxolimab. The origin of the receptors is an adult with an advanced solid tumor such as melanoma, head and neck, liver or kidney cancer.

J is TRBJ2-7 and V is TRBV28; 9 nucleotides align to TRBD1. Germline loops: CDR1 MDHEN, CDR2 SYDVKM. The CDR3 is made up of 17 amino acids. V was clipped by 6 bases and J by 3 bases; unmatched bases: 15. The chain's CDR3 is CASSSTGQGIVFYEQYF. The CDR3 DNA sequence: TGTGCCAGCAGCTCTACGGGACAGGGAATCGTATTCTACGAGCAGTACTTC.

This clone was detected once. The chain recombines TRBV9 with TRBJ2-5; the match to TRBD1 covers 8 bases. The CDR3 is made up of 15 amino acids. Per germline, CDR1 SGDLS and CDR2 YYNGEE. Unmatched junction bases numbered 5, after V lost 0 bases and J lost 4 bases. The CDR3 region is CASSVVVGTGETQYF. The CDR3 nucleotides read TGTGCCAGCAGCGTAGTGGTTGGGACAGGAGAGACCCAGTACTTC.

CDR3 in amino acids: CAINSGTFTSDTQYF. CDR3 coding DNA: TGTGCCATCAACTCCGGGACATTCACTTCAGATACGCAGTATTTT. The J gene is TRBJ2-3, the V gene TRBV10-3, with D possibly being TRBD1 (6 bases). The germline V gene has CDR1 ENHRY and CDR2 SYGVKD. This CDR3 spans 15 amino acids. V was shortened by 7 bases and J by 4 bases, with 18 bases between the two germline ends.

The table lists this clone with a few counts. CDR3 region: CASSFRTSGGTDTQYF. CDR3 DNA sequence: TGTGCCAGCAGTTTCCGAACTAGCGGGGGCACAGATACGCAGTATTTT. The V call is TRBV28, the J call TRBJ2-3, with TRBD2 identical over 10 bases. The CDR3 is 16 residues long. The ends lost 3 bases at V and 1 base at J; junction bases unmatched: 4. Germline assignment: CDR1 MDHEN and CDR2 SYDVKM. Full variable domain (remainder filled in from reference TRBV28 and TRBJ2-3): DVKVTQSSRYLVKRTGEKVFLECVQDMDHENMFWYRQDPGLGLRLIYFSYDVKMKEKGDIPEGYSVSREKKERFSLILESASTNQTSMYLCASSFRTSGGTDTQYFGPGTRLTVL.

The gene calls are TRBV7-9 and TRBJ2-3; D gene unclear. The germline V and J ends were trimmed by 4 bases and 6 bases, with 17 bases remaining between them. The CDR3 covers 15 residues. Germline CDR1 SEHNR, CDR2 FQNEAQ (reference sequence). This CDR3 reads CASSSTHTVADTQYF. In DNA form, the CDR3 reads TGTGCCAGCAGCTCCACCCATACAGTGGCGGATACGCAGTATTTT. Complete variable domain (other parts from reference TRBV7-9 and TRBJ2-3): DTGVSQNPRHKITKRGQNVTFRCDPISEHNRLYWYRQTLGQGPEFLTYFQNEAQLEKSRLLSDRFSAERPKGSFSTLEIQRTEQGDSAMYLCASSSTHTVADTQYFGPGTRLTVL.

This clone appeared once. This CDR3 reads CASTMPAGASAGELFF. The CDR3 coding sequence is TGTGCCAGTACAATGCCGGCGGGAGCGTCGGCGGGGGAGCTGTTTTTT. The chain joins TRBV19 to TRBJ2-2; the match to TRBD2 covers 7 bases. Germline V CDR1 and CDR2: LNHDA, SQIVND (reference sequence). The CDR3 length is 16 residues. V shed 7 bases and J 8 bases; nucleotides not matched to a gene: 16.

This chain connects TRBV28 to TRBJ2-3, with TRBD2 matching over 9 bases. Germline values: CDR1 MDHEN, CDR2 SYDVKM. The CDR3 runs 15 residues. V shed 5 bases, J shed 2 bases, and the junction held 5 bases outside the gene matches. CDR3 residues: CASSPLAGVTDTQYF. The CDR3 DNA follows: TGTGCCAGCAGTCCTTTAGCGGGAGTCACAGATACGCAGTATTTT.

This clone appeared a few times. V gene TRBV4-2 combines with J gene TRBJ1-1, with D uncertain. CDR1 is LGHNA and CDR2 is YNFKEQ in the germline V gene. Trimming took off 3 bases at V and 2 bases at J, with 7 bases between the two ends. The CDR3 consists of 13 residues. The CDR3 reads CASSHGVNTEAFF. CDR3 sequence (DNA): TGTGCCAGCAGCCACGGGGTCAACACTGAAGCTTTCTTT.

The rearrangement uses TRBV7-2 and TRBJ1-2; 7 bases agree with TRBD1. Germline CDR1 is SGHTA and CDR2 is FQGNSA. J lost 4 bases, V lost 5 bases, and 16 bases had no gene match. The CDR3 consists of 17 residues. The DNA of the CDR3 is TGTGCCAGCAGCCCATCCCGGACAGGACAACTGCTCTATGGCTACACCTTC. Its protein product is CASSPSRTGQLLYGYTF.

The chain's CDR3 is CASSSESSYNSPLHF. The CDR3 DNA reads as TGTGCCAGCAGCTCGGAAAGCTCCTATAATTCACCCCTCCACTTT. The chain couples TRBV7-3 to TRBJ1-6; D unclear. From germline, CDR1 is SGHTA and CDR2 FQGTGA. The CDR3 has 15 amino acids. V shed 4 bases and J shed 0 bases, with 7 bases lying between them.

V is TRBV6-5 and J is TRBJ1-5; D gene ambiguous. The CDR3 totals 14 residues. Trimming shortened V by 0 bases and J by 9 bases, and 12 bases separated the two germline ends. Germline loops: CDR1 MNHEY, CDR2 SVGAGI. The CDR3 region is CASSYSVTEPPQHF. The CDR3 bases are TGTGCCAGCAGTTACTCGGTGACCGAGCCGCCCCAGCATTTT.

The rearrangement joins TRBV7-9 to TRBJ1-1; unclear D gene. The CDR3 is made up of 12 amino acids. Per the germline V gene, CDR1 is SEHNR and CDR2 is FQNEAQ (reference sequence). V lost 5 bases to trimming and J lost 3 bases, with 7 bases between them. As DNA, the CDR3 is TGTGCCAGCAGCGTAGGGTACACTGAAGCTTTCTTT. Its translation: CASSVGYTEAFF.

The sample holds a few counts of this clone. CDR3 in DNA: TGTGCCAGTAGTATAGTAGGAGGAGAGACCCAGTACTTC. Protein: CASSIVGGETQYF. The chain couples TRBV19 to TRBJ2-5, with D possibly being TRBD2 (5 bases). This CDR3 spans 13 amino acids. Between the trimmed V and J ends, which lost 1 base and 4 bases, there was a span of 7 bases. Germline V lookup: CDR1 LNHDA, CDR2 SQIVND (reference sequence). Variable domain in full (rest from reference TRBV19 and TRBJ2-5): DGGITQSPKYLFRKEGQNVTLSCEQNLNHDAMYWYRQDPGQGLRLIYYSQIVNDFQKGDIAEGYSVSREKKESFPLTVTSAQKNPTAFYLCASSIVGGETQYFGPGTRLLVL.

The V call is TRBV2, the J call TRBJ2-5; D ambiguous. V lost 3 bases to trimming and J lost 8 bases, with 10 bases between them. The CDR3 spans 12 residues. The germline CDR1 and CDR2 sequences are SNHLY and FYNNEI. This CDR3 reads CASSDRLPTQYF. CDR3 nucleotide sequence: TGTGCCAGCAGTGATAGACTTCCAACCCAGTACTTC.

Notes on this clone: The germline gene is not matched at one end of the junction; a read error may be the cause. CDR3 DNA sequence: TGTGCCTGGAGTTCCAACACTGAAGTTTTCTTT. This gives the protein CAWSSNTEVFF. J is TRBJ1-1 and V is TRBV30; D gene uncertain. There are 11 residues in the CDR3. The germline gives CDR1 GTSNPN, CDR2 SVGIG (reference sequence).

The J gene is TRBJ1-1, the V gene TRBV7-9, with TRBD1 matching 8 bases. Germline CDR1 reads SEHNR; CDR2 reads FQNEAQ (reference sequence). V was pared by 5 bases and J by 0 bases, with 8 bases of the junction left unmatched. The CDR3 is made up of 16 amino acids. The CDR3 DNA reads TGTGCCAGCAGCGAAAGGCAGGGGGCTATGAACACTGAAGCTTTCTTT. Its translation is CASSERQGAMNTEAFF.

This rearrangement joins TRBV28 to TRBJ1-5; maybe TRBD1 (5 bases). The CDR3 consists of 14 residues. CDR1 and CDR2 from the germline V gene are MDHEN and SYDVKM. Trimming cost V 6 bases and J 3 bases, with 12 bases left between them. The CDR3, as DNA: TGTGCCAGCAGCTTTCGGGGGAACAATCAGCCCCAGCATTTT. This codes for CASSFRGNNQPQHF.

This clone has at least ten counts. This rearrangement joins TRBV19 to TRBJ1-4; D is ambiguous. The germline V gene encodes CDR1 LNHDA and CDR2 SQIVND (reference sequence). The CDR3 has 10 residues. The ends were cut back, 8 bases at V and 10 bases at J, with 8 bases in the middle. The CDR3 region is CASANGKLFF. CDR3 nucleotide sequence: TGTGCCAGTGCAAACGGAAAACTGTTTTTT.

V usage is TRBV2 and J usage is TRBJ2-5; D is unclear. Germline V gene sequence: CDR1 SNHLY, CDR2 FYNNEI. This CDR3 has 16 residues. V was clipped by 3 bases and J by 5 bases, with 19 bases between them. This CDR3 is CASSEVAGDLGETQYF. Written as DNA, the CDR3 is TGTGCCAGCAGTGAGGTGGCAGGCGACCTGGGGGAGACCCAGTACTTC.